One sample yielded the 7 T cell receptor beta chains listed below, sequenced in a study of radiotherapy plus CTLA-4 blockade in lung cancer. Libraries were prepared by immunoSEQ multiplex PCR; TCRdb keeps only in-frame clonotypes and omits some of them. The sample includes around 110,000 clones, 81% of them seen just once. Source: peripheral blood, taken from a patient treated with radiotherapy plus ipilimumab. All receptors derive from a human donor with non-small cell lung cancer that progressed on radiotherapy plus ipilimumab. Some clones in this sample may be carry-over from other donors' samples.

The rearrangement uses TRBV12-2 and TRBJ2-7. TRBV12-2 counts as a pseudogene. The CDR3 is 17 amino acids. The CDR3 here is CASRLALHLNFSYEQYF. For the CDR3, the DNA is TGTGCAAGTCGCTTAGCTTTACATTTAAACTTCTCCTACGAGCAGTACTTC.

The gene calls are TRBV2 and TRBJ2-3; 7 bases align to TRBD2. This CDR3 is built from 18 residues. Germline CDR1 and CDR2: SNHLY and FYNNEI. The V segment lost 6 bases and the J segment 1 base; nucleotides outside the gene matches: 16. The CDR3 sequence is CASSVARGTQPGTDTQYF. CDR3 nucleotides: TGTGCCAGCAGCGTCGCGCGGGGGACCCAACCGGGCACAGATACGCAGTATTTT.

This clone was counted once. The CDR3 loop reads CASSLRGVSGNTIYF. In DNA form, the CDR3 reads TGTGCCAGCAGCTTAAGGGGCGTATCTGGAAACACCATATATTTT. V usage is TRBV7-9 and J usage is TRBJ1-3; maybe TRBD1 (5 bases). The CDR3 contains 15 residues. Germline CDR1 and CDR2: SEHNR and FQNEAQ (reference sequence). Trimming removed 2 bases at V and 1 base at J, with 9 bases between.

This rearrangement joins TRBV12-5 to TRBJ2-4; TRBD2 matches 11 bases. The CDR3 spans 17 residues. Germline-derived CDR1 and CDR2 are LGHNT and FRNRAP. The V gene end was trimmed by 7 bases and the J gene end by 0 bases; junction bases not matched to a gene: 8. The CDR3 DNA sequence: TGTGCTAGTGCCATGACTAGCGGGGTTTTAGCCAAAAACATTCAGTACTTC. Residues: CASAMTSGVLAKNIQYF.

V usage is TRBV6-1 and J usage is TRBJ1-4, with D unresolved. Germline CDR1 and CDR2: MNHNS and SASEGT. This CDR3 spans 16 amino acids. V lost 2 bases to trimming and J lost 6 bases, with 16 bases between them. The CDR3 DNA reads TGTGCCAGCAGTGAATTTGTTCGGGTTGTACATGAAAAACTGTTTTTT. As protein: CASSEFVRVVHEKLFF.

This rearrangement joins TRBV7-9 to TRBJ2-5; D ambiguous. The CDR3 sequence is 14 residues long. The ends were cut back, 7 bases at V and 1 base at J, with 13 bases in the middle. Germline V gene sequence: CDR1 SEHNR, CDR2 FQNEAQ (reference sequence). CDR3 in amino acids: CASIAWGSQETQYF. The CDR3, as DNA: TGTGCCAGCATCGCTTGGGGATCCCAAGAGACCCAGTACTTC.

The chain combines TRBV5-1 with TRBJ1-2, with 7 bases fitting TRBD1. V gave up 4 bases and J gave up 5 bases; unmatched junction bases: 8. The germline V gene has CDR1 SGHRS and CDR2 YFSETQ. The CDR3 is made up of 14 amino acids. CDR3 residues: CASSPRDSWYGYTF. CDR3 nucleotides: TGCGCCAGCAGCCCGCGGGACAGCTGGTATGGCTACACCTTC.